This T cell receptor (beta chain) emerged from a study of cytomegalovirus exposure and HLA in healthy donors. Study in general: Earlier sequencing of 150 million to 200 million T cells yielded about 120 million unique TCR beta sequences. Study observations and caveats: TCR beta sequences numbering fewer than 20,000 were associated with HLA alleles at 0.05 false discovery rate in a later analysis. Reports state that TCR beta sequences accurately predicted most subjects' HLA-A and HLA-B alleles.

Donors counted as nominally healthy when sampled, yet unrecorded immune exposures were likely. Primers for the PCR totalled 60 Vbeta and 13 Jbeta. The data were produced by immunoSEQ multiplex PCR, yet TCRdb's version contains in-frame clones alone and is incomplete. This sample's table reports 110,000 to 150,000 clones. CDR1 and CDR2 (germline): MDHEN, SYDVKM. V was trimmed by 6 bases and J by 5 bases, leaving 17 bases between them. This CDR3 spans 15 amino acids. Turning to this clone: Its antigen remains unidentified.

The clonotype originates from a male donor in good health and CMV-seronegative. The specimen sequenced was PBMCs. The gene calls are TRBV28 and TRBJ1-5; D is ambiguous. The CDR3 DNA reads TGTGCCAGCAGCTACCGACAAGGAGGGTATCAGCCCCAGCATTTT. Protein sequence: CASSYRQGGYQPQHF.